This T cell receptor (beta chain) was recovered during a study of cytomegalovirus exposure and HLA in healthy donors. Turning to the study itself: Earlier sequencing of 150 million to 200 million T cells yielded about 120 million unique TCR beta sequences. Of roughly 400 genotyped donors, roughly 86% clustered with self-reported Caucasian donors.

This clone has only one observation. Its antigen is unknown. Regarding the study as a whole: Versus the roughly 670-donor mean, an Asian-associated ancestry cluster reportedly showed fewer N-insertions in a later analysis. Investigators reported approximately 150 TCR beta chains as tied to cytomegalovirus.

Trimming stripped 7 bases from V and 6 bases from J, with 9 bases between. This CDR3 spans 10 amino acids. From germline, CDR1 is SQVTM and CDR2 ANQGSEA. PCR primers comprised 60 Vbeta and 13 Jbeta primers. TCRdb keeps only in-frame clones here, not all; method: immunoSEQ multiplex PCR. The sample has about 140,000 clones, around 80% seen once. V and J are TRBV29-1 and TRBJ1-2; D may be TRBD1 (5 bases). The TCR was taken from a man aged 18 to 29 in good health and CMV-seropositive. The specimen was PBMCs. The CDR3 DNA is TGCAGCGGCGAACAGGATGGCTACACCTTC. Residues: CSGEQDGYTF.